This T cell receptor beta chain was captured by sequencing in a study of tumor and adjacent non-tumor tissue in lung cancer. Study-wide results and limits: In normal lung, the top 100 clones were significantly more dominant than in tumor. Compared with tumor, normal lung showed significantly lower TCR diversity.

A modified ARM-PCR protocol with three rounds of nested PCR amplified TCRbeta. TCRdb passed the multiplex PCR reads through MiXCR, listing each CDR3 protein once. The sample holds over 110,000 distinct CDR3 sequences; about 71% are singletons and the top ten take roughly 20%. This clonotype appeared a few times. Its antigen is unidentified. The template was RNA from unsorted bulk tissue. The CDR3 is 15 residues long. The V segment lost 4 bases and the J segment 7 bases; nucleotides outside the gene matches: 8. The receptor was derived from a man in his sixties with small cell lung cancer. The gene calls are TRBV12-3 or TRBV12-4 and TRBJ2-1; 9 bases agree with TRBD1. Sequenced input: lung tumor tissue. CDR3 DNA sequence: TGTGCCAGCAGTTCCGGGACAGGGTTAATTAATGAGCAGTTCTTC. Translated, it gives CASSSGTGLINEQFF.